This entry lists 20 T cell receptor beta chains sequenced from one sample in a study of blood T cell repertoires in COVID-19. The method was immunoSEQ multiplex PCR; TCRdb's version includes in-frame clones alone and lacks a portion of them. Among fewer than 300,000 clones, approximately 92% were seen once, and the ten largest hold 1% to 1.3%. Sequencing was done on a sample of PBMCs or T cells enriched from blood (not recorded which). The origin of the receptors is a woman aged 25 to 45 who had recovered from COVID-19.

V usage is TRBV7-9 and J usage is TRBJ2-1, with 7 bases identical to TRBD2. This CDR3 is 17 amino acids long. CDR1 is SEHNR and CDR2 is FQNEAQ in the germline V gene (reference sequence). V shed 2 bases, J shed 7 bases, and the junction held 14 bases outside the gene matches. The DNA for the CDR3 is TGTGCCAGCAGCTTAAATCTAGGGCTAGCGGCAAAAAATGAGCAGTTCTTC. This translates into CASSLNLGLAAKNEQFF.

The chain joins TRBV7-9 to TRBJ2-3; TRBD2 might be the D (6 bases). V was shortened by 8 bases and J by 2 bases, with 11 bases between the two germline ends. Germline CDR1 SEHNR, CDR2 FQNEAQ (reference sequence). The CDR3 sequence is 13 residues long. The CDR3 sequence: CASGRLDTDTQYF. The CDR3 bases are TGTGCCAGCGGCCGACTAGACACAGATACGCAGTATTTT.

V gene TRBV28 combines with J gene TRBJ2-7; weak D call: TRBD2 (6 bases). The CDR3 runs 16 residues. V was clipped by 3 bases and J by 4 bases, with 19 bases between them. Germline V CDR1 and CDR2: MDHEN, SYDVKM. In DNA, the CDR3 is TGTGCCAGCAGTTTTAGCCCGGGGCGGGGAAGATACGAGCAGTACTTC. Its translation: CASSFSPGRGRYEQYF.

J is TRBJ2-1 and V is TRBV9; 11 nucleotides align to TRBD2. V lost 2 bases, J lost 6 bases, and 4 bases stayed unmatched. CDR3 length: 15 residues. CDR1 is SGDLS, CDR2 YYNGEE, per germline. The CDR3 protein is CASSVRLAGINEQFF. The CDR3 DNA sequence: TGTGCCAGCAGCGTGAGACTAGCGGGAATCAATGAGCAGTTCTTC.

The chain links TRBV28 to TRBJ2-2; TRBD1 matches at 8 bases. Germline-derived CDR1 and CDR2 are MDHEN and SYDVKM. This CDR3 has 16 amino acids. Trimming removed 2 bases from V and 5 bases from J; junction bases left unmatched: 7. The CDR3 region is CASSLGRQGRTGELFF. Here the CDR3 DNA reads TGTGCCAGCAGTTTAGGCCGACAGGGGAGGACCGGGGAGCTGTTTTTT. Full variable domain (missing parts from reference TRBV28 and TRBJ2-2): DVKVTQSSRYLVKRTGEKVFLECVQDMDHENMFWYRQDPGLGLRLIYFSYDVKMKEKGDIPEGYSVSREKKERFSLILESASTNQTSMYLCASSLGRQGRTGELFFGEGSRLTVL.

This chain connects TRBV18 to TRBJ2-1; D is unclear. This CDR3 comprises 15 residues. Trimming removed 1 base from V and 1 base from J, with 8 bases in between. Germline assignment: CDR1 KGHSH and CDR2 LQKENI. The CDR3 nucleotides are TGTGCCAGCTCACCACGGTCTAGTTCCTACAATGAGCAGTTCTTC. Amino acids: CASSPRSSSYNEQFF.

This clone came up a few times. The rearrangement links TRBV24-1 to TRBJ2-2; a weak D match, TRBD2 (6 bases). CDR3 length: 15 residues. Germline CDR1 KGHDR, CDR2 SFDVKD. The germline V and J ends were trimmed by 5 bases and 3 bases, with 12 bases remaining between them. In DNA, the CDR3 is TGTGCCACCAGTGTACAGACTAGTGACACCGGGGAGCTGTTTTTT. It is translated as CATSVQTSDTGELFF.

CDR3 coding DNA: TGTGCCAGCAGTCGGGGTACACAGGGTGGCGAGCAGTACTTC. Protein: CASSRGTQGGEQYF. The chain employs TRBV28 and TRBJ2-7; weak D call: TRBD1 (6 bases). V was cut by 5 bases and J by 6 bases, with 17 bases left in between. The germline V gene encodes CDR1 MDHEN and CDR2 SYDVKM. This CDR3 is built from 14 residues.

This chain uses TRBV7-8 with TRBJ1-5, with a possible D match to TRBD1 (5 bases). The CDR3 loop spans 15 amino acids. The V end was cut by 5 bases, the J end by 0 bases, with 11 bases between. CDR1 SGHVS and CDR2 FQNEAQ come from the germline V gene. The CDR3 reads CASSPTGGSNQPQHF. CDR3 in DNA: TGTGCCAGCAGCCCAACCGGGGGTAGCAATCAGCCCCAGCATTTT.

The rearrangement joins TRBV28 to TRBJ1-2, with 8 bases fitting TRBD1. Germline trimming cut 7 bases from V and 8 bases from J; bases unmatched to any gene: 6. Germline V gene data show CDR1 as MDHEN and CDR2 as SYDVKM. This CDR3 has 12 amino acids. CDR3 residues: CASTQPGGGYTF. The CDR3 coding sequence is TGTGCCAGCACCCAACCAGGGGGCGGCTACACCTTC.

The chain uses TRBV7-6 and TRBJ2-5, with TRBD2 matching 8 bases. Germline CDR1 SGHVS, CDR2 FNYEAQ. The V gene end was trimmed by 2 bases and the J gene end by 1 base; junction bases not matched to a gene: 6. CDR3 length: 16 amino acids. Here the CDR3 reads CASSLKLAEPQETQYF. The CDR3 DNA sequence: TGTGCCAGCAGCTTAAAACTAGCGGAACCCCAAGAGACCCAGTACTTC. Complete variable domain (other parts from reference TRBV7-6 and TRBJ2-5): GAGVSQSPRYKVTKRGQDVALRCDPISGHVSLYWYRQALGQGPEFLTYFNYEAQQDKSGLPNDRFSAERPEGSISTLTIQRTEQRDSAMYRCASSLKLAEPQETQYFGPGTRLLVL.

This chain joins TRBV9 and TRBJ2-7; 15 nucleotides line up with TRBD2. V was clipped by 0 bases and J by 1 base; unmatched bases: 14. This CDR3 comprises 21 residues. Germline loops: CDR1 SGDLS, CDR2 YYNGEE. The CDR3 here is CASSVGPAPGTSGRISYEQYF. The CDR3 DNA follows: TGTGCCAGCAGCGTAGGCCCGGCCCCCGGGACTAGCGGGAGGATTTCCTACGAGCAGTACTTC. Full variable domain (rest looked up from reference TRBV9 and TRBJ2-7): DSGVTQTPKHLITATGQRVTLRCSPRSGDLSVYWYQQSLDQGLQFLIQYYNGEERAKGNILERFSAQQFPDLHSELNLSSLELGDSALYFCASSVGPAPGTSGRISYEQYFGPGTRLTVT.

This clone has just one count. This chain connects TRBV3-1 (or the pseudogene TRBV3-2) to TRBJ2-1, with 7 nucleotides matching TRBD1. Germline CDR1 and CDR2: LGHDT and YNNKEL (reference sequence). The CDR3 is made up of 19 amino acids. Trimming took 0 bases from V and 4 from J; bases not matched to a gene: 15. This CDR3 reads CASSQDRLRGRGSYNEQFF. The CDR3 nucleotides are TGTGCCAGCAGCCAAGATCGGTTGAGGGGCAGGGGGTCGTACAATGAGCAGTTCTTC.

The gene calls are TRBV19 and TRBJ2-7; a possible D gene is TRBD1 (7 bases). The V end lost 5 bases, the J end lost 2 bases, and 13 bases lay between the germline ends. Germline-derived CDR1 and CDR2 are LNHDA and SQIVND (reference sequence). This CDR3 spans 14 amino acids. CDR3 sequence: CASSWTGGTYEQYF. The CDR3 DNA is TGTGCCAGTAGTTGGACAGGAGGGACCTACGAGCAGTACTTC. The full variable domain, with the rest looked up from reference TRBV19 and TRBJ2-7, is DGGITQSPKYLFRKEGQNVTLSCEQNLNHDAMYWYRQDPGQGLRLIYYSQIVNDFQKGDIAEGYSVSREKKESFPLTVTSAQKNPTAFYLCASSWTGGTYEQYFGPGTRLTVT.

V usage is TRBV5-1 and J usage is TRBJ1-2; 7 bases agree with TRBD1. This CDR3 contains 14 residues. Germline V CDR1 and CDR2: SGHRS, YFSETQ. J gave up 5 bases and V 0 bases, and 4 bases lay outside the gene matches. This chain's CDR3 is CASSLGGTDYGYTF. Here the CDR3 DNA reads TGCGCCAGCAGCTTGGGGGGGACAGATTATGGCTACACCTTC. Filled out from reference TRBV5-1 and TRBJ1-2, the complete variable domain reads KAGVTQTPRYLIKTRGQQVTLSCSPISGHRSVSWYQQTPGQGLQFLFEYFSETQRNKGNFPGRFSGRQFSNSRSEMNVSTLELGDSALYLCASSLGGTDYGYTFGSGTRLTVV.

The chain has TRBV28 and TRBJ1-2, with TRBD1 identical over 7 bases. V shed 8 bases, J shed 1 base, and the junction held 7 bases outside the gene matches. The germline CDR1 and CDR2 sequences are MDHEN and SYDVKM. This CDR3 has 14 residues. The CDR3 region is CASGLTGNNYGYTF. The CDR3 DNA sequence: TGTGCCAGCGGATTGACAGGGAATAACTATGGCTACACCTTC.

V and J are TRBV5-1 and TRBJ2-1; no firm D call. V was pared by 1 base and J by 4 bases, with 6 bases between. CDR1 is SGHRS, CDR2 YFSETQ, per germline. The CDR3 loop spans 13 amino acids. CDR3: CASSLPPYNEQFF. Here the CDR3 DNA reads TGCGCCAGCAGCTTGCCTCCTTACAATGAGCAGTTCTTC.

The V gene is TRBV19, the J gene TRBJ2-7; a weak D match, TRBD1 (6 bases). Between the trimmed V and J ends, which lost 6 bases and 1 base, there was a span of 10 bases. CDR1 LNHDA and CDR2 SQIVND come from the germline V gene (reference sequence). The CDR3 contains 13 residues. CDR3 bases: TGTGCCAGTAGGAGAGGACAGTCCTACGAGCAGTACTTC. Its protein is CASRRGQSYEQYF.

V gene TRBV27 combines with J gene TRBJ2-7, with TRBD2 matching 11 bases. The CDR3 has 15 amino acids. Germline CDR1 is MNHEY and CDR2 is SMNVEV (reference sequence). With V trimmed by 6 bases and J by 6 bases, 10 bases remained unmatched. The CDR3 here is CASSRLAGGPLEQYF. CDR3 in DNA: TGTGCCAGCAGCCGATTAGCGGGAGGGCCTCTCGAGCAGTACTTC.

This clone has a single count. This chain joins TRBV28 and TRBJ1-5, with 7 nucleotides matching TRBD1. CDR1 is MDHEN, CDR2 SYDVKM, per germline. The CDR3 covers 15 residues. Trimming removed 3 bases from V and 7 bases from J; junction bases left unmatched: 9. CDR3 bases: TGTGCCAGCAGTTTTAGACAGGGAGGAGGCCAGCCCCAGCATTTT. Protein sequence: CASSFRQGGGQPQHF.